This T cell receptor beta chain is drawn from a study of T cell repertoires in cytomegalovirus infection. Study information: Indications came from public TCR beta signatures; they pointed to CMV infection and to a matching HLA type.

V was clipped by 3 bases and J by 6 bases, with 21 bases between them. The length of the CDR3 is 16 residues. CDR1 and CDR2 from the germline V gene are GTSNPN and SVGIG (reference sequence). A single record per CDR3 protein comes from TCRdb applying MiXCR to the reads. Of 450,000 to 550,000 distinct CDR3 sequences listed, approximately 16% are singletons. Study findings and constraints: HLA-C-restricted CMV clonotypes gave the most frequent clonotype in two of eight donors. Public TCR beta family frequency separated CMV-and-HLA carriers, including in an independent cohort.

This clonotype was recorded at least ten times. The target antigen is unknown. The sample was CD8+ T cells from PBMCs. The source of this sequence is a human donor in good health (CMV status not recorded). Some clones in this sample may be carry-over from other donors' samples. V gene TRBV30 combines with J gene TRBJ2-1; perhaps TRBD1 as D (7 bases). The CDR3 reads CAWRWGTGGTANEQFF. The CDR3, as DNA: TGTGCCTGGAGGTGGGGAACTGGCGGGACAGCCAATGAGCAGTTCTTC.